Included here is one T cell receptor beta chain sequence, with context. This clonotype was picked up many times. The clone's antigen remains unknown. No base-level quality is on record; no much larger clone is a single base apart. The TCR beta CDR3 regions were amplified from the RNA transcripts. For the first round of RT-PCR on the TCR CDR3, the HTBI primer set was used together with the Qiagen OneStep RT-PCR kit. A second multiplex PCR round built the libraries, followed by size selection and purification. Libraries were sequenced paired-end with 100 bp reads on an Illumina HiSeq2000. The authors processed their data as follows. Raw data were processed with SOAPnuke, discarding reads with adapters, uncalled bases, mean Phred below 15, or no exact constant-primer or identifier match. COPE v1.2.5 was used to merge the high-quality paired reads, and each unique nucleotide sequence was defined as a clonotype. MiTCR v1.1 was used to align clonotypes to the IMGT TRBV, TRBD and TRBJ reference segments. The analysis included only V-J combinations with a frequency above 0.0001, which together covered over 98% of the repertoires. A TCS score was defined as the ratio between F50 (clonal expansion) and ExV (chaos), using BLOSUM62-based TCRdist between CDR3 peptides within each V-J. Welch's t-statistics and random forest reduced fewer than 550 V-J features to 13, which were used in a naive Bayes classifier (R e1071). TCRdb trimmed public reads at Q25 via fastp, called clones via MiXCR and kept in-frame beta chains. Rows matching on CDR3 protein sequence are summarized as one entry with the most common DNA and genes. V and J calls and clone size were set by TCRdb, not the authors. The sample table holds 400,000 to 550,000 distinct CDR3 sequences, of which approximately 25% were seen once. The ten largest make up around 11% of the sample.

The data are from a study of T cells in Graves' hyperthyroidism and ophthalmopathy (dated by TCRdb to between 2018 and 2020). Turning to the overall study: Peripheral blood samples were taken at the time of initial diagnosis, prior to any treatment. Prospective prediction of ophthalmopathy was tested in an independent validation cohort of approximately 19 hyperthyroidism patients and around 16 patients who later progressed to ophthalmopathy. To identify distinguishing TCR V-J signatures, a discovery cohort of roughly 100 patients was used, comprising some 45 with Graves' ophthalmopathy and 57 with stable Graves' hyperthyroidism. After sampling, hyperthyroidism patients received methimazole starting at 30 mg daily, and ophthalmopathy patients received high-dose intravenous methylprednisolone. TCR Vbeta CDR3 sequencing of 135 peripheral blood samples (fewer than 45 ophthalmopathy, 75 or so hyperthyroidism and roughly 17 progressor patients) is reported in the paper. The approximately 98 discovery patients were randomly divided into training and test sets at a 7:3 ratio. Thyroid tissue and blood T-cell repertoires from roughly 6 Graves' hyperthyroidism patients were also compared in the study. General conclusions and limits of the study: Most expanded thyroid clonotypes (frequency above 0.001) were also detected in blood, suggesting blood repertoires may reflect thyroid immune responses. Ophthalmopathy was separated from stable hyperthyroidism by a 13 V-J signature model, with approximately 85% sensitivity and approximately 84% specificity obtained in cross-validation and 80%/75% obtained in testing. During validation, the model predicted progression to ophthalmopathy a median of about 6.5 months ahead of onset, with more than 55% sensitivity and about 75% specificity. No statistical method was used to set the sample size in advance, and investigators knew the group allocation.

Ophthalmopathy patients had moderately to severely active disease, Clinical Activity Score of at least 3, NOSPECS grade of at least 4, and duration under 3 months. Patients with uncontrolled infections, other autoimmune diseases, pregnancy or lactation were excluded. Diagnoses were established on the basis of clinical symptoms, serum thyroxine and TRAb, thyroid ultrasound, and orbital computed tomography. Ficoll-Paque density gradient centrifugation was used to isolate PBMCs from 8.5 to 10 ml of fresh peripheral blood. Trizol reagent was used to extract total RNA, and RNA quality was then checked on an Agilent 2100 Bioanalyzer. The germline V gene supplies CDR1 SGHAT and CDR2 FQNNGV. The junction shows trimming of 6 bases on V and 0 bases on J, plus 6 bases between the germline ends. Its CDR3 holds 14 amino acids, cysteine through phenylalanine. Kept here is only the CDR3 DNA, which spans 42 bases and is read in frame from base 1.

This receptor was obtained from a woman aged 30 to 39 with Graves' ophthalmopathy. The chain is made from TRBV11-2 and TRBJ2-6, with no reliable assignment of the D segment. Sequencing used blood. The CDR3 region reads CASSFSSGANVLTF. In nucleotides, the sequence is TGTGCCAGCAGTTTCTCCTCTGGGGCCAACGTCCTGACTTTC.